The rows below give T cell receptor beta chains drawn from one sample of a study of T cells after posttransplantation cyclophosphamide. TCRdb keeps only in-frame clones here, not all; method: immunoSEQ multiplex PCR. In the table there are over 7,500 clones, roughly 88% of which are singletons. Source: PBMCs, taken after an allogeneic stem cell transplant with a calcineurin inhibitor and methotrexate. The receptors originated from a young adult male patient who received an allogeneic stem cell transplant from an unrelated donor, was CMV-positive, and had no GVHD. Some T cells here may be from the graft donor. CDR3s include the opening cysteine and the closing phenylalanine or tryptophan. D genes are given only for firm matches. Some rows have no size entry. The others give once, few or many, or a class for an expanded clone.

CDR3: CASSGGTSGRGNIQYF; DNA: TGTGCCAGCAGCGGAGGGACTAGCGGGAGGGGGAACATTCAGTACTTC; D: TRBD2; size: .; J: TRBJ2-4; V: TRBV2
CDR3: CASSPSQGAFGYTF; DNA: TGTGCCAGCTCACCAAGCCAGGGGGCGTTTGGCTACACCTTC; D: TRBD1; size: .; J: TRBJ1-2; V: TRBV18
CDR3: CASSYSRDNQPQHF; DNA: TGTGCCAGCAGTTACTCGAGAGACAATCAGCCCCAGCATTTT; D: .; size: .; J: TRBJ1-5; V: TRBV6-5
CDR3: CASSQYLFEAFF; DNA: TGTGCCAGCAGCCAATACTTGTTTGAAGCTTTCTTT; D: .; size: .; J: TRBJ1-1; V: TRBV14
CDR3: CASSPQGGNQPQHF; DNA: TGTGCCAGCTCACCGCAAGGAGGCAATCAGCCCCAGCATTTT; D: .; size: .; J: TRBJ1-5; V: TRBV18
CDR3: CASSLAFGNTGELFF; DNA: TGCGCCAGCAGCTTGGCCTTCGGGAACACCGGGGAGCTGTTTTTT; D: .; size: .; J: TRBJ2-2; V: TRBV5-1
CDR3: CASSFNSNTEAFF; DNA: TGTGCCAGCAGCTTCAACAGCAACACTGAAGCTTTCTTT; D: .; size: few; J: TRBJ1-1; V: TRBV7-2
CDR3: CASSDSDWGRKLFF; DNA: TGTGCCAGCAGTGACAGCGACTGGGGGCGAAAACTGTTTTTT; D: .; size: .; J: TRBJ1-4; V: TRBV2
CDR3: CSVSEGTRRPYEQYF; DNA: TGCAGCGTTTCAGAGGGGACAAGGCGCCCCTACGAGCAGTACTTC; D: .; size: .; J: TRBJ2-7; V: TRBV29-1
CDR3: CASRKQGGDTGELFF; DNA: TGTGCCAGCAGGAAACAGGGGGGAGACACCGGGGAGCTGTTTTTT; D: TRBD1; size: .; J: TRBJ2-2; V: TRBV2
CDR3: CASSLGTSGPTSYEQYF; DNA: TGTGCCAGCAGCCTTGGGACTAGCGGGCCTACTTCCTACGAGCAGTACTTC; D: TRBD2; size: .; J: TRBJ2-7; V: TRBV7-2
CDR3: CSVGLQWGTGTYEQYF; DNA: TGCAGCGTTGGATTGCAGTGGGGGACAGGGACCTACGAGCAGTACTTC; D: TRBD1; size: .; J: TRBJ2-7; V: TRBV29-1
CDR3: CASSYGSADENGYTF; DNA: TGTGCCAGCAGTTACGGTTCCGCAGATGAAAATGGCTACACCTTC; D: .; size: .; J: TRBJ1-2; V: TRBV6-6
CDR3: CASSLRDRDHEQFF; DNA: TGTGCCAGCAGCTTGCGGGACCGAGATCATGAGCAGTTCTTC; D: .; size: .; J: TRBJ2-1; V: TRBV7-8
CDR3: CASRRPGGQDEAFF; DNA: TGTGCCAGCAGGCGCCCGGGGGGGCAGGATGAAGCTTTCTTT; D: .; size: .; J: TRBJ1-1; V: TRBV28
CDR3: CASSLGIRSGYGYTF; DNA: TGTGCCAGCAGCTTAGGCATCAGGTCGGGATATGGCTACACCTTC; D: .; size: .; J: TRBJ1-2; V: TRBV13
CDR3: CASSLSQGSNQPQHF; DNA: TGTGCCAGCAGTTTAAGCCAGGGGAGCAATCAGCCCCAGCATTTT; D: .; size: .; J: TRBJ1-5; V: TRBV27
CDR3: CASSIGVSGANVLTF; DNA: TGTGCCAGTAGTATAGGCGTCTCTGGGGCCAACGTCCTGACTTTC; D: .; size: .; J: TRBJ2-6; V: TRBV19
CDR3: CASSQDPHPTSGRADTQYF; DNA: TGCGCCAGCAGCCAAGACCCACACCCGACTAGCGGGAGGGCAGATACGCAGTATTTT; D: TRBD2; size: .; J: TRBJ2-3; V: TRBV4-3
CDR3: CASSPGHPNGYTF; DNA: TGTGCCAGCAGCCCGGGACACCCCAATGGCTACACCTTC; D: .; size: .; J: TRBJ1-2; V: TRBV7-2
CDR3: CASSEDRAYGYTF; DNA: TGTGCCAGCTCAGAGGACAGGGCGTATGGCTACACCTTC; D: TRBD1; size: .; J: TRBJ1-2; V: TRBV18
CDR3: CASSPLSTDRGNTEAFF; DNA: TGTGCCAGCTCACCACTCTCCACGGACAGGGGTAACACTGAAGCTTTCTTT; D: TRBD1; size: .; J: TRBJ1-1; V: TRBV18
CDR3: CASSRFQTQETQYF; DNA: TGTGCCAGCAGCCGCTTCCAGACACAAGAGACCCAGTACTTC; D: .; size: .; J: TRBJ2-5; V: TRBV7-2
CDR3: CASSLNRGAQTEAFF; DNA: TGTGCCAGCAGCTTAAATCGTGGGGCGCAGACTGAAGCTTTCTTT; D: .; size: once; J: TRBJ1-1; V: TRBV7-2
CDR3: CASSYRETQYF; DNA: TGTGCCAGCAGTTACAGGGAGACCCAGTACTTC; D: .; size: .; J: TRBJ2-5; V: TRBV2
CDR3: CASSSRGGLQETQYF; DNA: TGTGCCAGCAGCTCCCGTGGGGGACTCCAAGAGACCCAGTACTTC; D: .; size: .; J: TRBJ2-5; V: TRBV7-2
CDR3: CASSQPLARSGSGHNEQFF; DNA: TGCGCCAGCAGCCAACCCTTAGCCCGTAGCGGGAGCGGCCACAATGAGCAGTTCTTC; D: TRBD2; size: .; J: TRBJ2-1; V: TRBV4-3
CDR3: CASSLPGVRYNEQFF; DNA: TGTGCCAGCAGTCTTCCGGGGGTGCGGTACAATGAGCAGTTCTTC; D: .; size: .; J: TRBJ2-1; V: TRBV7-2
CDR3: CASSSGTSGTDTQYF; DNA: TGTGCCAGCAGCTCCGGGACTAGCGGAACAGATACGCAGTATTTT; D: TRBD2; size: few; J: TRBJ2-3; V: TRBV5-6
CDR3: CASSSNTGAHTEAFF; DNA: TGTGCCAGCAGTTCCAATACAGGGGCTCACACTGAAGCTTTCTTT; D: TRBD1; size: .; J: TRBJ1-1; V: TRBV6-5
CDR3: CASSFRDRVDGELFF; DNA: TGTGCCAGCAGTTTCAGGGACAGGGTTGACGGGGAGCTGTTTTTT; D: TRBD1; size: .; J: TRBJ2-2; V: TRBV4-2
CDR3: CASSLPTGEGEQFF; DNA: TGCGCCAGCAGCTTGCCGACAGGGGAGGGTGAGCAGTTCTTC; D: .; size: .; J: TRBJ2-1; V: TRBV5-1
CDR3: CASSLGVGETQYF; DNA: TGCGCCAGCAGCTTGGGCGTCGGTGAGACCCAGTACTTC; D: .; size: .; J: TRBJ2-5; V: TRBV5-1
CDR3: CASSSTDRENNEQFF; DNA: TGCGCCAGCAGTTCCACCGACAGGGAAAACAATGAGCAGTTCTTC; D: TRBD1; size: .; J: TRBJ2-1; V: TRBV5-1
CDR3: CASSLDRYPQYF; DNA: TGTGCCAGCAGCTTGGACCGCTATCCCCAGTACTTC; D: .; size: .; J: TRBJ2-5; V: TRBV5-6
CDR3: CASSDGGLNTGELFF; DNA: TGTGCCAGCAGTGACGGCGGGCTGAACACCGGGGAGCTGTTTTTT; D: .; size: once; J: TRBJ2-2; V: TRBV6-4
CDR3: CASSFFSGSYEQYF; DNA: TGTGCCAGCAGTTTTTTTAGCGGCTCCTACGAGCAGTACTTC; D: .; size: .; J: TRBJ2-7; V: TRBV27
CDR3: CASSEPRELYNEQFF; DNA: TGTGCCAGCAGTGAACCCCGGGAGTTGTACAATGAGCAGTTCTTC; D: .; size: .; J: TRBJ2-1; V: TRBV6-1
CDR3: CASSLEDRVVETQYF; DNA: TGTGCCAGCAGCTTAGAGGACAGGGTGGTGGAGACCCAGTACTTC; D: TRBD1; size: .; J: TRBJ2-5; V: TRBV7-2
CDR3: CASSLVVGGDQETQYF; DNA: TGTGCCAGCAGCTTAGTCGTGGGAGGGGACCAAGAGACCCAGTACTTC; D: TRBD2; size: .; J: TRBJ2-5; V: TRBV7-9
CDR3: CASSSWDRAGGVDEQFF; DNA: TGTGCCAGCAGCTCATGGGACCGGGCGGGAGGGGTCGATGAGCAGTTCTTC; D: TRBD2; size: .; J: TRBJ2-1; V: TRBV7-3
CDR3: CASSQGGLAVTYEQYF; DNA: TGTGCCAGCAGCCAGGGCGGACTAGCGGTCACCTACGAGCAGTACTTC; D: TRBD2; size: once; J: TRBJ2-7; V: TRBV4-2
CDR3: CASSVAGGETQYF; DNA: TGTGCCAGCAGCGTAGCAGGTGGCGAGACCCAGTACTTC; D: .; size: .; J: TRBJ2-5; V: TRBV9
CDR3: CASSEQTGVEGFDTQYF; DNA: TGTGCCAGCAGTGAACAGACAGGGGTGGAGGGTTTTGATACGCAGTATTTT; D: TRBD1; size: few; J: TRBJ2-3; V: TRBV2
CDR3: CSVEDDQRARDTQYF; DNA: TGCAGCGTTGAAGATGATCAGCGGGCTAGAGATACGCAGTATTTT; D: .; size: .; J: TRBJ2-3; V: TRBV29-1
CDR3: CASSVGPGGRNTGELFF; DNA: TGTGCCAGCAGCGTAGGTCCAGGCGGGAGAAACACCGGGGAGCTGTTTTTT; D: TRBD2; size: .; J: TRBJ2-2; V: TRBV9
CDR3: CASSTISVSGELFF; DNA: TGTGCCAGCAGCACCATTAGCGTTTCCGGGGAGCTGTTTTTT; D: .; size: .; J: TRBJ2-2; V: TRBV7-2
CDR3: CASSFTTSGYEQYF; DNA: TGTGCCAGCAGCTTCACGACTAGCGGCTACGAGCAGTACTTC; D: TRBD2; size: .; J: TRBJ2-7; V: TRBV5-4
CDR3: CASSRPGQGDEKLFF; DNA: TGTGCCAGCAGCCGACCGGGACAGGGAGATGAAAAACTGTTTTTT; D: TRBD1; size: .; J: TRBJ1-4; V: TRBV4-2
CDR3: CASSRTSAYNEQFF; DNA: TGTGCCAGCAGCAGGACTAGCGCATACAATGAGCAGTTCTTC; D: TRBD2; size: .; J: TRBJ2-1; V: TRBV7-9
CDR3: CASSAPGLAGETQYF; DNA: TGTGCCAGCAGTGCCCCGGGACTAGCGGGGGAGACCCAGTACTTC; D: TRBD2; size: .; J: TRBJ2-5; V: TRBV6-6
CDR3: CASSSLSMGSGRAGSTGELFF; DNA: TGTGCCAGCAGTAGTTTATCCATGGGTAGCGGGAGGGCCGGGAGCACCGGGGAGCTGTTTTTT; D: TRBD2; size: .; J: TRBJ2-2; V: TRBV27
CDR3: CASRLFGSGNTIYF; DNA: TGTGCCAGCAGACTTTTCGGCTCTGGAAACACCATATATTTT; D: .; size: few; J: TRBJ1-3; V: TRBV7-2
CDR3: CASTREPGYGYTF; DNA: TGTGCCAGTACTCGGGAACCGGGCTATGGCTACACCTTC; D: .; size: .; J: TRBJ1-2; V: TRBV19
CDR3: CASSEGRETQYF; DNA: TGCGCCAGCAGCGAGGGTCGGGAGACCCAGTACTTC; D: .; size: few; J: TRBJ2-5; V: TRBV4-3